A single sample gave rise to the 30 T cell receptor beta chains below, sequenced in a study of human T cells and chemical hapten exposure. MiXCR, run by TCRdb on the RACE reads, gives a single entry per CDR3 protein. In the table there are about 360,000 distinct CDR3 sequences, approximately 5.1% of which are singletons. Documented time point: patch test 1, 2 weeks after DPC sensitization. Treatment in this sample: therapeutic diphenylcyclopropenone sensitization with weekly scalp DPC. This sample comprised whole blood, obtained in connection with sensitization to the hapten diphenylcyclopropenone (DPC). These receptors all come from a woman aged 50 to 60 with alopecia areata. Some clones in this sample may be carry-over from other donors' samples.

The rearrangement joins TRBV29-1 to TRBJ2-3, with a weak D call TRBD2 (6 bases). The germline CDR1 and CDR2 sequences are SQVTM and ANQGSEA. The CDR3 covers 13 residues. The V gene lost 8 bases and the J gene lost 3 bases, with 15 bases spanning the gap. CDR3 DNA: TGCAGCCGGCGGGCGGAGGGAACAGATACGCAGTATTTT. It is translated as CSRRAEGTDTQYF.

This clonotype was seen ten or more times. The V call is TRBV6-2 or TRBV6-3, the J call TRBJ1-1; no clear D gene. The CDR3 consists of 13 residues. Germline-derived CDR1 and CDR2 are MNHEY and SVGEGT. V shed 6 bases and J shed 1 base, with 9 bases lying between them. The CDR3 region has the DNA TGTGCCAGCAGGGTCTTCTCGAACACTGAAGCTTTCTTT. Its protein product is CASRVFSNTEAFF.

This clonotype was found many times. The V gene is TRBV27, the J gene TRBJ2-7; D perhaps matches TRBD2 (6 bases). V dropped 6 bases and J dropped 0 bases, with 15 bases sitting between them. There are 15 residues in the CDR3. Looked up from germline, CDR1 is MNHEY and CDR2 is SMNVEV (reference sequence). The CDR3 spells CASSPGTRSSYEQYF. The CDR3 coding sequence is TGTGCCAGCAGCCCCGGGACTCGAAGCTCCTACGAGCAGTACTTC.

The genes are TRBV5-4 and TRBJ2-2; 9 nucleotides align to TRBD1. Unmatched junction bases numbered 4, after V lost 4 bases and J lost 0 bases. The CDR3 covers 16 residues. Germline V lookup: CDR1 SGHNT, CDR2 YYREEE (reference sequence). The CDR3 loop is CASSTWTGANTGELFF. CDR3 DNA sequence: TGTGCCAGCAGCACCTGGACAGGGGCGAACACCGGGGAGCTGTTTTTT.

This clonotype has just a few counts. The rearrangement joins TRBV14 to TRBJ2-5; 11 bases are shared with TRBD2. V lost 4 bases and J lost 0; bases outside the gene matches: 4. This CDR3 has 16 amino acids. Germline V gene data show CDR1 as SGHDN and CDR2 as FVKESK. The CDR3 DNA reads TGTGCCAGCAGCCGGGGACTAGCGGTTTACCAAGAGACCCAGTACTTC. Its translation is CASSRGLAVYQETQYF.

A few counts support this clonotype. J is TRBJ2-7 and V is TRBV27, with 8 bases matching TRBD2. Trimming removed 3 bases from V and 2 bases from J; junction bases left unmatched: 15. Germline CDR1 is MNHEY and CDR2 is SMNVEV (reference sequence). The CDR3 covers 18 residues. In nucleotides, the CDR3 is TGTGCCAGCAGTTTGGGAGGGTTGGGAGCGGGGGCCACCTACGAGCAGTACTTC. Amino acids: CASSLGGLGAGATYEQYF.

The table lists this clonotype with many counts. The chain employs TRBV27 and TRBJ2-7; TRBD1 aligns across 7 bases. The CDR3 is 12 residues long. Trimming took 11 bases from V and 6 from J; bases not matched to a gene: 10. Germline V lookup: CDR1 MNHEY, CDR2 SMNVEV (reference sequence). The CDR3 sequence is CASKGAPSEQYF. The DNA for the CDR3 is TGTGCCTCTAAGGGGGCGCCCAGCGAGCAGTACTTC.

This clonotype appeared a few times. The rearrangement links TRBV7-9 to TRBJ2-7, with D possibly TRBD2 on 5 matching bases. The V end was cut by 5 bases, the J end by 4 bases, with 18 bases between. From germline, CDR1 is SEHNR and CDR2 FQNEAQ (reference sequence). The length of the CDR3 is 15 residues. The CDR3 bases are TGTGCCAGCAGCCCACCCGAGGGCCAGAGGTACGAGCAGTACTTC. Amino acid sequence: CASSPPEGQRYEQYF.

This chain connects TRBV20-1 to TRBJ2-3; unclear D gene. CDR3 length equals 15 residues. The germline V gene encodes CDR1 DFQATT and CDR2 SNEGSKA (reference sequence). V lost 0 bases and J 1 base, leaving 11 bases between the germline ends. The CDR3 DNA reads TGCAGTGCTAGAGATGTACGGCGCGGCACAGATACGCAGTATTTT. It is translated as CSARDVRRGTDTQYF.

This clonotype has more than one count but fewer than ten. The chain employs TRBV12-3 or TRBV12-4 and TRBJ1-5, with D perhaps TRBD1 (5 bases). Trimming removed 6 bases at V and 4 bases at J, with 10 bases between. The CDR3 has 13 residues. The CDR3 sequence is CASRSQGNQPQHF. The DNA of the CDR3 is TGTGCCAGCAGATCGCAGGGAAATCAGCCCCAGCATTTT.

This clonotype was observed a few times. This chain links TRBV7-8 with TRBJ1-1; D is uncertain. Per germline, CDR1 SGHVS and CDR2 FQNEAQ. Trimming removed 2 bases from V and 5 bases from J, with 9 bases in between. The CDR3 runs to 13 residues. The CDR3 sequence: CASSLRVETEAFF. The CDR3 coding sequence is TGTGCCAGCAGCTTACGGGTAGAGACTGAAGCTTTCTTT.

The rearrangement joins TRBV29-1 to TRBJ2-5, with 10 bases lining up with TRBD2. This CDR3 comprises 14 residues. Per germline, CDR1 SQVTM and CDR2 ANQGSEA. J was trimmed by 1 base and V by 4 bases; bases with no gene match: 3. The CDR3 sequence is CSVVLAGVQETQYF. The DNA of the CDR3 is TGCAGCGTTGTCCTAGCGGGAGTCCAAGAGACCCAGTACTTC.

The sample holds a few counts of this clonotype. The chain has TRBV2 and TRBJ2-1; D is tentatively TRBD1 or TRBD2 (6 bases each). V was trimmed by 2 bases and J by 6 bases, leaving 14 bases between them. Germline V gene data show CDR1 as SNHLY and CDR2 as FYNNEI. There are 15 residues in the CDR3. The CDR3 coding sequence is TGTGCCAGCAGTGAAATAGGGGGGCGAGGCAATGAGCAGTTCTTC. Amino acids: CASSEIGGRGNEQFF.

The table lists this clonotype with many counts. This chain uses TRBV7-6 with TRBJ1-6, with D possibly matching TRBD1 (5 bases). Germline V gene lookup returns CDR1 SGHVS and CDR2 FNYEAQ. The CDR3 totals 15 residues. Trimming cost V 5 bases and J 8 bases, with 16 bases left between them. The CDR3: CASSPRGGADSPLHF. In nucleotides, the CDR3 is TGTGCCAGCAGCCCCCGGGGTGGGGCGGATTCACCCCTCCACTTT. Full variable domain (remainder filled in from reference TRBV7-6 and TRBJ1-6): GAGVSQSPRYKVTKRGQDVALRCDPISGHVSLYWYRQALGQGPEFLTYFNYEAQQDKSGLPNDRFSAERPEGSISTLTIQRTEQRDSAMYRCASSPRGGADSPLHFGNGTRLTVT.

This clonotype showed up many times. This chain links TRBV3-1 with TRBJ2-7; 8 bases line up with TRBD1. V shed 3 bases and J 0 bases; nucleotides not matched to a gene: 7. The length of the CDR3 is 16 residues. Germline loops: CDR1 LGHDT, CDR2 YNNKEL (reference sequence). CDR3 sequence: CASSQFSGGRSYEQYF. The CDR3 DNA follows: TGTGCCAGCAGCCAGTTTTCAGGGGGCCGCTCCTACGAGCAGTACTTC.

The table lists this clonotype with many counts. The chain is built from TRBV10-3 and TRBJ1-2; 9 positions agree with TRBD1. There are 14 residues in the CDR3. CDR1 and CDR2 from the germline V gene are ENHRY and SYGVKD. Trimming removed 4 bases from V and 6 bases from J; junction bases left unmatched: 6. The CDR3 DNA reads TGTGCCATCAGTGGAGGGACAGGGAAGGATGGCTACACCTTC. It is translated as CAISGGTGKDGYTF.

This clonotype was observed at least ten times. The chain uses TRBV24-1 and TRBJ2-2, with unresolved D. Trimming stripped 9 bases from V and 3 bases from J, with 7 bases between. Per germline, CDR1 KGHDR and CDR2 SFDVKD. The CDR3 totals 12 residues. For the CDR3, the DNA is TGTGCCACCCGTCGAGACACCGGGGAGCTGTTTTTT. Translated: CATRRDTGELFF.

This clonotype occurred a few times. The chain uses TRBV6-5 and TRBJ2-5, with 8 bases identical to TRBD1. The CDR3 length is 16 residues. J gave up 5 bases and V 4 bases, and 12 bases lay outside the gene matches. Per the germline V gene, CDR1 is MNHEY and CDR2 is SVGAGI. The CDR3 DNA reads TGTGCCAGCAGTTCTGGACAGGGATGGCCGGGGGAGACCCAGTACTTC. Protein product: CASSSGQGWPGETQYF.

The table lists this clonotype with a few counts. The V gene is TRBV18, the J gene TRBJ2-1, with D possibly matching TRBD2 (5 bases). Trimming took off 8 bases at V and 0 bases at J, with 11 bases between the two ends. The CDR3 has 14 residues. The germline V gene encodes CDR1 KGHSH and CDR2 LQKENI. CDR3 nucleotide sequence: TGTGCCAGCACGGCGGGCGGCTCCTACAATGAGCAGTTCTTC. It specifies CASTAGGSYNEQFF.

This clonotype was seen at least ten times. This chain joins TRBV14 and TRBJ1-1, with D maybe TRBD1 (5 bases). V was shortened by 5 bases and J by 0 bases, with 7 bases between the two germline ends. Germline V gives CDR1 SGHDN, CDR2 FVKESK. This CDR3 is 13 amino acids long. The CDR3 reads CASSRQLNTEAFF. In nucleotides, the CDR3 is TGTGCCAGCAGCAGACAGCTGAACACTGAAGCTTTCTTT.

This clonotype was seen many times. The chain has TRBV3-1 and TRBJ2-1; D tentatively reads TRBD1 or TRBD2 (5 bases each). The V end lost 1 base, the J end lost 4 bases, and 5 bases lay between the germline ends. Germline CDR1 and CDR2: LGHDT and YNNKEL (reference sequence). The CDR3 is 13 residues long. CDR3 residues: CASSQGGYNEQFF. CDR3 DNA sequence: TGTGCCAGCAGCCAAGGGGGGTACAATGAGCAGTTCTTC.

V gene TRBV3-1 combines with J gene TRBJ2-1; 8 bases fit TRBD2. Germline values: CDR1 LGHDT, CDR2 YNNKEL (reference sequence). Germline trimming cut 2 bases from V and 7 bases from J; bases unmatched to any gene: 7. CDR3 size: 15 residues. The CDR3 sequence is CASSQRAGVQNEQFF. The CDR3 DNA reads as TGTGCCAGCAGCCAAAGAGCGGGAGTTCAAAATGAGCAGTTCTTC.

This clonotype came up many times. The chain is built from TRBV5-1 and TRBJ1-4, with D uncertain. Germline V CDR1 and CDR2: SGHRS, YFSETQ. The CDR3 has 15 amino acids. V was trimmed by 1 base and J by 5 bases, leaving 12 bases between them. Here the CDR3 reads CASSLLRAANEKLFF. The CDR3 DNA sequence: TGCGCCAGCAGCTTGTTGAGGGCGGCAAATGAAAAACTGTTTTTT.

This clonotype was seen at least ten times. The J gene is TRBJ2-1, the V gene TRBV10-3, with 12 positions matching TRBD2. CDR1 is ENHRY, CDR2 SYGVKD, per germline. Trimming took 4 bases from V and 9 from J; bases not matched to a gene: 13. The CDR3 has 17 residues. The CDR3, as DNA: TGTGCCATCAGTGCGTCTCCGGGACTAGCGGGTCCTAGTGAGCAGTTCTTC. It specifies CAISASPGLAGPSEQFF.

The chain carries TRBV9 and TRBJ2-7; TRBD2 might be the D (6 bases). The germline V and J ends were trimmed by 0 bases and 2 bases, with 12 bases remaining between them. CDR1 and CDR2 from the germline V gene are SGDLS and YYNGEE. The CDR3 runs to 15 residues. In nucleotides, the CDR3 is TGTGCCAGCAGCGTAGGGGGAGGACCTCCCTACGAGCAGTACTTC. It is translated as CASSVGGGPPYEQYF.

This clonotype has ten or more counts. This chain uses TRBV24-1 with TRBJ2-3, with D possibly TRBD1 on 6 matching bases. The CDR3 contains 15 residues. Germline V CDR1 and CDR2: KGHDR, SFDVKD. The V gene lost 10 bases and the J gene lost 0 bases, with 16 bases spanning the gap. The CDR3 nucleotides read TGTGCCACTAGCTCTGTGGGGGCAAGCACAGATACGCAGTATTTT. This codes for CATSSVGASTDTQYF.

CDR3 nucleotides: TGTGCCAGCAGTTACGAACCCCTAGGAACCCAGTACTTC. Translation: CASSYEPLGTQYF. This chain links TRBV6-2 or TRBV6-3 with TRBJ2-5; D unclear. Looked up from germline, CDR1 is MNHEY and CDR2 is SVGEGT. V lost 2 bases and J lost 8, with 12 bases in between. CDR3 length equals 13 residues.

This clonotype was seen more than once but under ten times. V usage is TRBV7-8 and J usage is TRBJ2-1; no clear D gene. V was clipped by 3 bases and J by 8 bases, with 8 bases between them. CDR1 is SGHVS, CDR2 FQNEAQ, per germline. The CDR3 length is 12 residues. CDR3 sequence (DNA): TGTGCCAGCAGCTTCCCGGGCCATGAGCAGTTCTTC. It is translated as CASSFPGHEQFF.

This chain joins TRBV3-1 and TRBJ2-2; TRBD2 matches at 7 bases. The germline V gene encodes CDR1 LGHDT and CDR2 YNNKEL (reference sequence). The CDR3 extends over 19 amino acids. With V trimmed by 6 bases and J by 5 bases, 21 bases remained unmatched. CDR3 in amino acids: CASSPPPGTNPNPTGELFF. The CDR3 DNA is TGTGCCAGCAGTCCCCCCCCCGGGACTAACCCCAATCCGACCGGGGAGCTGTTTTTT. The whole variable domain, remainder taken from reference TRBV3-1 and TRBJ2-2, is DTAVSQTPKYLVTQMGNDKSIKCEQNLGHDTMYWYKQDSKKFLKIMFSYNNKELIINETVPNRFSPKSPDKAHLNLHINSLELGDSAVYFCASSPPPGTNPNPTGELFFGEGSRLTVL.

This clonotype appeared many times. This rearrangement joins TRBV28 to TRBJ1-5; no firm D call. This CDR3 has 13 amino acids. Germline CDR1 is MDHEN and CDR2 is SYDVKM. Trimming pared 7 bases from V and 3 bases from J, leaving 10 bases between. The CDR3 nucleotides are TGTGCCAGCACCACGGGGATCAATCAGCCCCAGCATTTT. Its protein product is CASTTGINQPQHF.